The 32 T cell receptor beta chains given below trace back to one sample, sequenced in a study of T cell clonality in common variable immunodeficiency. Study results and caveats: Common variable immunodeficiency TCR beta sequences reportedly had fewer deletions and N-nucleotide insertions.

No antigen has been identified for these receptors. Generated by immunoSEQ multiplex PCR, the TCRdb table keeps only in-frame clones and is missing some. There are roughly 16,000 clones in the sample, none observed a single time. The material sequenced was peripheral blood mononuclear cells. The receptors derive from a human donor with common variable immunodeficiency.

This clone was detected a few times. Coverage ceases 3 residues before the CDR3 finishes, and the germline J gene fills in the end. J is TRBJ1-3 and V is TRBV29-1, with TRBD1 as a possible D gene (6 bases). Germline V CDR1 and CDR2: SQVTM, ANQGSEA. This CDR3 has 12 residues. Deletions cut 6 bases from V and 4 bases from J, with 10 bases between. The sequenced part of the CDR3 DNA is TGCAGCGTCACAGGGAGGGGAAACACC. It yields the protein CSVTGRGNT. The entire CDR3 reads CSVTGRGNTIYF.

This clone showed up just a few times. Read sequence stops 3 residues before the CDR3 end, and the germline J gene provides the missing end. The gene calls are TRBV7-8 and TRBJ2-7; 9 bases are a match to TRBD2. CDR1 SGHVS and CDR2 FQNEAQ come from the germline V gene. The CDR3 length is 18 residues. The J segment lost 3 bases and the V segment lost 5 bases, leaving 17 bases of the junction unmatched. The CDR3 region is CASSPVKVAGAVIYEQYF. CDR3 DNA, as far as it was read: TGTGCCAGCAGCCCCGTTAAGGTAGCGGGGGCCGTTATCTACGAG.

Concerning this clone: The read stops 3 residues short of the end of the CDR3; the missing end is completed from the germline J gene. The chain couples TRBV6-2 or TRBV6-3 to TRBJ2-4, with 8 positions matching TRBD1. The CDR3 has 15 residues. CDR1 and CDR2 (germline): MNHEY, SVGEGT. V gave up 6 bases and J gave up 0 bases; unmatched junction bases: 4. The sequenced part of the CDR3 DNA is TGTGCCAGCAGCTACAGGGGGTCAGCCAAAAACATT. It specifies CASSYRGSAKNI. In full, the CDR3 is CASSYRGSAKNIQYF.

This clone was seen only a few times. The read stops 3 residues short of the end of the CDR3; the missing end is completed from the germline J gene. The chain has TRBV19 and TRBJ1-1, with D possibly TRBD1 on 6 matching bases. The CDR3 has 14 residues. The V and J ends lost 5 bases and 5 bases respectively, with 15 bases between them. The germline CDR1 and CDR2 sequences are LNHDA and SQIVND (reference sequence). The CDR3 protein is CASSSNRVLTEAFF. The DNA read from the CDR3 is TGTGCCAGTAGTTCCAACAGGGTTTTAACTGAA.

With regard to this clone: The sequence runs out 3 residues before the end of the CDR3; the remainder is reconstructed from the germline J gene. The chain combines TRBV7-2 with TRBJ2-5, with 8 bases lining up with TRBD2. Unmatched junction bases numbered 4, after V lost 2 bases and J lost 5 bases. The CDR3 has 14 amino acids. CDR1 and CDR2 from the germline V gene are SGHTA and FQGNSA. The CDR3 loop reads CASSLPGGPETQYF. CDR3 DNA (partial): TGTGCCAGCAGCTTACCGGGGGGGCCGGAGACC.

This clone was observed a handful of times. The missing CDR3 end, 3 residues past where the read stops, is filled in from the germline J gene. V and J are TRBV7-2 and TRBJ2-7; weak D call: TRBD2 (6 bases). The CDR3 length is 13 residues. Germline CDR1 reads SGHTA; CDR2 reads FQGNSA. The V gene lost 6 bases and the J gene lost 2 bases, with 11 bases spanning the gap. The CDR3 here is CASRPGTAYEQYF. The sequenced CDR3 bases are TGTGCCAGCAGGCCCGGGACTGCCTACGAG.

The sample holds a few counts of this clone. The sequenced fragment ends 3 residues before the CDR3 boundary, so the rest is inferred from the germline J gene. The chain uses TRBV5-1 and TRBJ2-1, with TRBD2 identical over 13 bases. V shed 4 bases and J 0 bases; nucleotides not matched to a gene: 16. The CDR3 sequence is 21 residues long. Germline values: CDR1 SGHRS, CDR2 YFSETQ. CDR3 DNA, as far as it was read: TGCGCCAGCAGCCTTGGTGCCGGACTAGCGGGGGCCATGAGCTCCTACAATGAG. This encodes CASSLGAGLAGAMSSYNE. The entire CDR3 protein reads CASSLGAGLAGAMSSYNEQFF. The full variable domain, completed using reference TRBV5-1 and TRBJ2-1, is KAGVTQTPRYLIKTRGQQVTLSCSPISGHRSVSWYQQTPGQGLQFLFEYFSETQRNKGNFPGRFSGRQFSNSRSEMNVSTLELGDSALYLCASSLGAGLAGAMSSYNEQFFGPGTRLTVL.

Points on this clone: The missing CDR3 end, 3 residues past where the read stops, is filled in from the germline J gene. V usage is TRBV19 and J usage is TRBJ1-1; D perhaps matches TRBD1 (5 bases). Trimming removed 4 bases at V and 6 bases at J, with 21 bases between. The CDR3 spans 16 residues. CDR1 and CDR2 from the germline V gene are LNHDA and SQIVND (reference sequence). CDR3 protein: CASSKIGGIGLAEAFF. CDR3 DNA (partial): TGTGCCAGTAGTAAAATCGGGGGGATCGGGTTAGCTGAA.

Note on this clone: Sequencing ends 3 residues short of the CDR3 end; the germline J gene provides the rest. This rearrangement joins TRBV19 to TRBJ2-5; a possible D gene is TRBD1 (6 bases). CDR1 and CDR2 from the germline V gene are LNHDA and SQIVND (reference sequence). CDR3 length: 16 residues. Trimming removed 10 bases at V and 0 bases at J, with 21 bases between. CDR3 DNA, as far as it was read: TGTGCCAACTACCGCCCGGCCAGGGGACACCAAGAGACC. It yields the protein CANYRPARGHQET. The CDR3, in full, reads CANYRPARGHQETQYF.

This clone was seen a handful of times. A junction boundary mismatches the germline segment, possibly from a read error. The observed sequence ends 3 residues before the CDR3 terminus, with the missing tail filled in from the germline J gene. The chain combines TRBV7-9 with TRBJ2-3; TRBD2 agrees at 11 bases. This CDR3 is 15 amino acids long. Germline V gene lookup returns CDR1 SEHNR and CDR2 FQNEAQ (reference sequence). The CDR3 DNA, read in part, is TGTGCCAGCAGCATAGCGGGGGGGCGCACAGATACG. Protein: CASSIAGGRTDT. The complete CDR3 protein is CASSIAGGRTDTQYF.

As for this clone: The DNA ends 3 residues before the CDR3 does, and the rest of the CDR3 is filled in from the germline J gene. The genes are TRBV7-8 and TRBJ2-7; 9 bases map to TRBD1. Losses at the gene ends were 5 bases for V and 4 bases for J; bases not matched to a gene: 12. Germline V gene data show CDR1 as SGHVS and CDR2 as FQNEAQ. The CDR3 extends over 16 amino acids. The CDR3 is CASSALTGTGSYEQYF. The DNA read from the CDR3 is TGTGCCAGCAGCGCCTTAACCGGGACAGGGAGTTACGAG. The full variable domain, with the rest looked up from reference TRBV7-8 and TRBJ2-7, is GAGVSQSPRYKVAKRGQDVALRCDPISGHVSLFWYQQALGQGPEFLTYFQNEAQLDKSGLPSDRFFAERPEGSVSTLKIQRTQQEDSAVYLCASSALTGTGSYEQYFGPGTRLTVT.

On this clone itself: The sequenced fragment ends 3 residues before the CDR3 boundary, so the rest is inferred from the germline J gene. The gene calls are TRBV2 and TRBJ2-5; unclear D gene. The CDR3 length is 13 residues. Trimming stripped 6 bases from V and 1 base from J, with 9 bases between. The germline V gene has CDR1 SNHLY and CDR2 FYNNEI. The CDR3 reads CASSPYFQETQYF. The part of the CDR3 DNA that was read is TGTGCCAGCAGCCCGTACTTCCAAGAGACC.

The CDR3 loop is CASSHLSTSGFGAKNIQYF. The sequenced CDR3 bases are TGTGCCAGTAGCCACCTCTCGACTAGCGGGTTCGGAGCCAAAAACATT. V and J are TRBV19 and TRBJ2-4, with TRBD2 identical over 10 bases. The read ends 3 residues early relative to the CDR3; the germline J gene fills the gap. There are 19 residues in the CDR3. Trimming took 6 bases from V and 0 from J; bases not matched to a gene: 14. The germline V gene encodes CDR1 LNHDA and CDR2 SQIVND (reference sequence).

In this sample, this clone turned up a few times. The missing CDR3 end, 3 residues past where the read stops, is filled in from the germline J gene. The rearrangement joins TRBV2 to TRBJ2-6; D uncertain. V lost 6 bases and J lost 0, with 9 bases in between. Per the germline V gene, CDR1 is SNHLY and CDR2 is FYNNEI. This CDR3 contains 15 residues. CDR3: CASSLSSSGANVLTF. Partial CDR3 DNA: TGTGCCAGCAGCCTTAGTAGCTCTGGGGCCAACGTC.

Regarding this clone: The read gets to within 3 residues of the CDR3 end, and the germline J gene fills in the rest. The gene calls are TRBV18 and TRBJ2-4, with TRBD1 matching over 9 bases. The J segment lost 4 bases and the V segment lost 3 bases, leaving 4 bases of the junction unmatched. Per the germline V gene, CDR1 is KGHSH and CDR2 is LQKENI. The CDR3 extends over 15 amino acids. CDR3 in amino acids: CASSPTTGGKNIQYF. The DNA read from the CDR3 is TGTGCCAGCTCACCCACGACAGGGGGAAAAAACATT.

In its sample, this clone is medium-sized. The DNA ends 3 residues before the CDR3 does, and the rest of the CDR3 is filled in from the germline J gene. The rearrangement uses TRBV2 and TRBJ1-6, with 7 bases fitting TRBD1. The trim removed 5 bases at V and 8 bases at J, leaving 9 bases unmatched. The CDR3 is 15 amino acids. Germline V gives CDR1 SNHLY, CDR2 FYNNEI. The CDR3: CASSPRTGRDSPLHF. CDR3 DNA, as far as it was read: TGTGCCAGCAGTCCCCGGACAGGAAGGGATTCACCC.

This clone was seen more than once but under ten times. The sequenced CDR3 bases are TGTGCCAGCAGGGACAGGGGGTTTGAAAAA. It specifies CASRDRGFEK. The CDR3, in full, reads CASRDRGFEKLFF. The chain has TRBV2 and TRBJ1-4, with 10 bases fitting TRBD1. With the read ending 3 residues before the CDR3 end, the germline J gene is used to fill in that end. J was trimmed by 7 bases and V by 6 bases; bases with no gene match: 2. Germline CDR1 and CDR2: SNHLY and FYNNEI. CDR3 length: 13 residues.

In regard to this clone: The read ends 3 residues before the CDR3 terminus; that terminus is restored from the germline J gene. The chain links TRBV19 to TRBJ2-1, with D hard to call. Germline CDR1 LNHDA, CDR2 SQIVND (reference sequence). Trimming stripped 10 bases from V and 5 bases from J, with 15 bases between. The CDR3 spans 13 residues. CDR3: CATSVGFNNEQFF. The CDR3 DNA, read in part, is TGTGCCACGTCCGTAGGGTTCAACAATGAG.

This clone was seen a few times. The DNA ends 3 residues before the CDR3 does, and the rest of the CDR3 is filled in from the germline J gene. The chain recombines TRBV19 with TRBJ2-5; maybe TRBD1 (5 bases). There are 15 residues in the CDR3. Per the germline V gene, CDR1 is LNHDA and CDR2 is SQIVND (reference sequence). With 2 bases removed from V and 0 bases from J, the gap between germline ends came to 10 bases. Partial CDR3 DNA: TGTGCCAGTAGTATACAGGGCTCGTACCAAGAGACC. Protein product: CASSIQGSYQET. The whole CDR3 sequence reads CASSIQGSYQETQYF.

The table lists this clone with a few counts. The sequenced CDR3 bases are TGTGCCAGCAGCGGACAGGGTTTGAACACTGAA. It is translated as CASSGQGLNTE. The full CDR3 sequence reads CASSGQGLNTEAFF. This chain joins TRBV7-6 and TRBJ1-1, with 8 bases aligning to TRBD1. The read comes to an end 3 residues before the CDR3 does, leaving the germline J gene to fill in the end. Trimming at V came to 5 bases and at J to 0 bases, leaving 2 bases not matched to a gene. This CDR3 region has 14 residues. Germline V lookup: CDR1 SGHVS, CDR2 FNYEAQ. The variable domain in full, completed from reference TRBV7-6 and TRBJ1-1, reads GAGVSQSPRYKVTKRGQDVALRCDPISGHVSLYWYRQALGQGPEFLTYFNYEAQQDKSGLPNDRFSAERPEGSISTLTIQRTEQRDSAMYRCASSGQGLNTEAFFGQGTRLTVV.

This clone was detected a few times. CDR3 bases read: TGTGCCAGCAGCTTAGGATGGGACTATTATACG. This gives the protein CASSLGWDYYT. From start to end, the CDR3 is CASSLGWDYYTQYF. The genes are TRBV7-2 and TRBJ2-3; 7 nucleotides match TRBD2. The missing CDR3 end, 3 residues past where the read stops, is filled in from the germline J gene. The CDR3 extends over 14 amino acids. CDR1 is SGHTA and CDR2 is FQGNSA in the germline V gene. The V and J ends lost 1 base and 7 bases, in that order; junction bases with no gene match: 5.

This clone has at least ten counts. From the germline J gene comes the end of the CDR3, since the read stops 3 residues before it. The J gene is TRBJ2-6, the V gene TRBV11-2, with D uncertain. Germline V gives CDR1 SGHAT, CDR2 FQNNGV. This CDR3 is built from 13 residues. V lost 5 bases to trimming and J lost 5 bases, with 7 bases between them. The covered CDR3 bases are TGTGCCAGCAGCCCTGACAGGGCCAACGTC. The encoded protein is CASSPDRANV. The full CDR3 is CASSPDRANVLTF.

The sequenced CDR3 bases are TGTGCCAGCACCCAGGGAGGAGTGGACTACGAG. Translation gives CASTQGGVDYE. The full CDR3 protein reads CASTQGGVDYEQYF. The chain carries TRBV2 and TRBJ2-7, with a weak D call TRBD2 (6 bases). The read ends 3 residues before the CDR3 terminus; that terminus is restored from the germline J gene. The V end lost 7 bases, the J end lost 3 bases, and 16 bases lay between the germline ends. The CDR3 loop spans 14 amino acids. The germline gives CDR1 SNHLY, CDR2 FYNNEI.

The table lists this clone with a few counts. Here the CDR3 reads CASSPRTGSGANVLTF. The sequenced CDR3 bases are TGCGCCAGCAGCCCGAGGACAGGGTCTGGGGCCAACGTC. The rearrangement links TRBV5-1 to TRBJ2-6; 8 bases map to TRBD1. The CDR3 goes on 3 residues after the read ends, and that part is filled in from the germline J gene. The CDR3 is 16 amino acids. Germline V gene lookup returns CDR1 SGHRS and CDR2 YFSETQ. The V and J ends lost 4 bases and 1 base, in that order; junction bases with no gene match: 4.

The table lists this clone with a few counts. The read falls 3 residues short of the CDR3 end, and the missing part is taken from the germline J gene. This sequence joins TRBV7-9 and TRBJ1-1; maybe TRBD1 (5 bases). This CDR3 is 12 amino acids long. Germline CDR1 SEHNR, CDR2 FQNEAQ (reference sequence). The CDR3 bases that were read are TGTGCCAGCAGCGTGCTTCAGGGTACA. Protein sequence: CASSVLQGT. In full, the CDR3 is CASSVLQGTAFF. Full variable domain (missing parts from reference TRBV7-9 and TRBJ1-1): DTGVSQNPRHKITKRGQNVTFRCDPISEHNRLYWYRQTLGQGPEFLTYFQNEAQLEKSRLLSDRFSAERPKGSFSTLEIQRTEQGDSAMYLCASSVLQGTAFFGQGTRLTVV.

This clone was seen a handful of times. The observed sequence ends 3 residues before the CDR3 terminus, with the missing tail filled in from the germline J gene. The chain links TRBV18 to TRBJ1-5; maybe TRBD1 (6 bases). The germline CDR1 and CDR2 sequences are KGHSH and LQKENI. The CDR3 runs to 15 residues. Trimming took off 2 bases at V and 7 bases at J, with 15 bases between the two ends. CDR3: CASSPLGQKKQPQHF. The CDR3 bases that were read are TGTGCCAGCTCACCATTAGGACAGAAGAAGCAGCCC.

Comment on this clone: The read terminates 3 residues ahead of where the CDR3 ends, so the germline J gene completes it. V and J are TRBV30 and TRBJ2-5, with 14 bases that match TRBD2. CDR3 size: 16 residues. Trimming at V came to 1 base and at J to 4 bases, leaving 5 bases not matched to a gene. Germline CDR1 and CDR2: GTSNPN and SVGIG (reference sequence). The chain's CDR3 is CAWSGIGTSGGETQYF. CDR3 bases read: TGTGCCTGGAGTGGGATAGGGACTAGCGGGGGAGAGACC.

This clone has only a few counts. The CDR3 end falls 3 residues outside the read, so it is completed with the germline J gene. The V and J genes are TRBV7-9 and TRBJ2-2, with 10 bases aligning to TRBD1. V trimming: 8 bases; J trimming: 4 bases; junction bases outside the gene matches: 7. The CDR3 totals 15 residues. Germline loops: CDR1 SEHNR, CDR2 FQNEAQ (reference sequence). Partial CDR3 DNA: TGTGCCAGCCGACCCGGGACAGGGGTCACCGGGGAG. It is translated as CASRPGTGVTGE. The full CDR3 protein reads CASRPGTGVTGELFF.

A few counts support this clone. The read halts 3 residues ahead of the CDR3 end, with the missing end drawn from the germline J gene. This sequence joins TRBV5-1 and TRBJ2-3; TRBD2 matches 13 bases. The V and J ends lost 7 bases and 2 bases, in that order; junction bases with no gene match: 13. This CDR3 spans 18 amino acids. Germline loops: CDR1 SGHRS, CDR2 YFSETQ. The CDR3 DNA, read in part, is TGCGCCAGCCGACTAGCGGGGGGTGCCATCCGTGTCACAGATACG. This codes for CASRLAGGAIRVTDT. The complete CDR3 protein is CASRLAGGAIRVTDTQYF.

The table lists this clone with many counts. Incomplete CDR3 DNA: TGTGCCAGCAGCCGGGACAGGGTCCCTGGGGCCAACGTC. Translating gives CASSRDRVPGANV. The complete CDR3 protein is CASSRDRVPGANVLTF. The gene calls are TRBV2 and TRBJ2-6; 9 bases are a match to TRBD1. With the read ending 3 residues before the CDR3 end, the germline J gene is used to fill in that end. This CDR3 has 16 amino acids. From germline, CDR1 is SNHLY and CDR2 FYNNEI. With V trimmed by 6 bases and J by 2 bases, 5 bases remained unmatched. Full variable domain (rest looked up from reference TRBV2 and TRBJ2-6): EPEVTQTPSHQVTQMGQEVILRCVPISNHLYFYWYRQILGQKVEFLVSFYNNEISEKSEIFDDQFSVERPDGSNFTLKIRSTKLEDSAMYFCASSRDRVPGANVLTFGAGSRLTVL.

This clone was detected ten times or more. The missing CDR3 end, 3 residues past where the read stops, is filled in from the germline J gene. This chain uses TRBV20-1 with TRBJ2-4; TRBD1 might be the D (5 bases). V shed 3 bases and J shed 5 bases, with 14 bases lying between them. The CDR3 length is 14 residues. Germline loops: CDR1 DFQATT, CDR2 SNEGSKA (reference sequence). The CDR3 sequence is CSARSQGSQNIQYF. CDR3 DNA, as far as it was read: TGCAGTGCTAGGTCTCAGGGTTCACAAAACATT.

This clone has ten or more counts. The observed sequence ends 3 residues before the CDR3 terminus, with the missing tail filled in from the germline J gene. V gene TRBV29-1 combines with J gene TRBJ2-7; D perhaps matches TRBD1 (6 bases). CDR1 and CDR2 from the germline V gene are SQVTM and ANQGSEA. The V gene lost 1 base and the J gene lost 0 bases, with 10 bases spanning the gap. This CDR3 comprises 14 residues. The DNA read from the CDR3 is TGCAGCGTTGAAGTCAGGGGCCCCTCCTACGAG. This sequence encodes CSVEVRGPSYE. The full CDR3 protein is CSVEVRGPSYEQYF.